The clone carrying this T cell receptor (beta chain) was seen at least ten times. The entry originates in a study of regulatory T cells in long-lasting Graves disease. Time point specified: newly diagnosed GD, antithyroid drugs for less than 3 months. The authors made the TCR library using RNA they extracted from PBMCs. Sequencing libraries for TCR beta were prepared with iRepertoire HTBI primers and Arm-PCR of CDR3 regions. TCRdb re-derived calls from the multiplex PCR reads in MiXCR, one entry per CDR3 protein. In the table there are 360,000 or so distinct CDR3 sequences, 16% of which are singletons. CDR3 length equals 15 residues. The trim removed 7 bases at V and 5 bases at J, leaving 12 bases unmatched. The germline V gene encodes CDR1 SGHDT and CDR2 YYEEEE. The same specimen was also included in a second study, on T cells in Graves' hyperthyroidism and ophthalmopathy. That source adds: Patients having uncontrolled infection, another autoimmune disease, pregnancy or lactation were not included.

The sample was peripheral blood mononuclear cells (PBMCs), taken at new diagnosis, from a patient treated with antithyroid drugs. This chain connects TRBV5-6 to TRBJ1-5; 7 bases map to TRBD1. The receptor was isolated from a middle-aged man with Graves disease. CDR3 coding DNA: TGTGCCAGCTCAAACCTGGGACAGAGGGATCAGCCCCAGCATTTT. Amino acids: CASSNLGQRDQPQHF.